The clone carrying this T cell receptor beta chain was counted many times. The antigen is unknown. CDR3 length: 14 residues. V was clipped by 2 bases and J by 0 bases; unmatched bases: 0. The sample originates from a study of identical twins. General observations from the study: When twins shared out-of-frame alpha sequences, those sequences had excess low generation probability. The study reached conclusions through statistical analysis that was cross-sectional, not following the same donors. Less excess twin sharing appeared in beta out-of-frame sequences.

Through template switching, a universal primer site was introduced, and the cDNA contained unique molecular identifiers. TCRdb reanalysed the 5' RACE reads using MiXCR and keeps one entry per CDR3 protein. The table includes a few hundred thousand distinct CDR3 sequences, about 10% detected once. This chain uses TRBV12-3 or TRBV12-4 with TRBJ2-5, with 7 bases identical to TRBD1. The receptor comes from a man in his fifties in good health. Sequenced: memory T cells sorted from blood. The DNA for the CDR3 is TGTGCCAGCAGTTTAACAGGGGACCAAGAGACCCAGTACTTC. Its protein is CASSLTGDQETQYF.